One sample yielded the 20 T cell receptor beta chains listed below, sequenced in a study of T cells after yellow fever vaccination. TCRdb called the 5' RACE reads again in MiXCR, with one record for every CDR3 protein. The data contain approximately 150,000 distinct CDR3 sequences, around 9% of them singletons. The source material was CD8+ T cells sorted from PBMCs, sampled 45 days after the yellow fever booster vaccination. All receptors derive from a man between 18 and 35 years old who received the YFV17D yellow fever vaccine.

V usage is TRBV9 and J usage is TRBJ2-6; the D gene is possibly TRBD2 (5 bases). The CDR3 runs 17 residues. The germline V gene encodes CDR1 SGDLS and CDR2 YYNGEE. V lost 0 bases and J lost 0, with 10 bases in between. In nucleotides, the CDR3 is TGTGCCAGCAGCGTAGAGGGAGAGAGCTCTGGGGCCAACGTCCTGACTTTC. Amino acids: CASSVEGESSGANVLTF.

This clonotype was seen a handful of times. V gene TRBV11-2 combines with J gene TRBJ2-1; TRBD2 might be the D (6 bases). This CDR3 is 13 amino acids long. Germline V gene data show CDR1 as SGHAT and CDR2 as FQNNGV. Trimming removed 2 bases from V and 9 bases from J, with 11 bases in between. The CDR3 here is CASSLTMGGEQFF. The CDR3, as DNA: TGTGCCAGCAGCTTAACCATGGGGGGTGAGCAGTTCTTC.

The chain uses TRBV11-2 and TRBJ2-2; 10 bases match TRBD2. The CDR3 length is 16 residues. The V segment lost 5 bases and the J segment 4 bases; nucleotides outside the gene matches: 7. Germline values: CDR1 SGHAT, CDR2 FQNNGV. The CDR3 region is CASSRRASGGTGELFF. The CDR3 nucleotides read TGTGCCAGCAGCAGAAGGGCTAGCGGGGGCACCGGGGAGCTGTTTTTT.

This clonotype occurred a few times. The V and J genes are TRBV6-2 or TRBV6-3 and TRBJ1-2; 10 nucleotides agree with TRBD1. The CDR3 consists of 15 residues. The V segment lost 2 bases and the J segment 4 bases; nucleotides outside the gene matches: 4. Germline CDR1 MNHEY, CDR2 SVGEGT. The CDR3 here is CASSYDRGQSYGYTF. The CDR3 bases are TGTGCCAGCAGTTACGACAGGGGGCAGAGCTATGGCTACACCTTC.

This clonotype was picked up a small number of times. The CDR3 bases are TGTGCCAGCAGTTTAGACAGGGGGTTCACAGATACGCAGTATTTT. Its protein is CASSLDRGFTDTQYF. The rearrangement uses TRBV27 and TRBJ2-3; 9 nucleotides align to TRBD1. Unmatched junction bases numbered 2, after V lost 2 bases and J lost 2 bases. The germline CDR1 and CDR2 sequences are MNHEY and SMNVEV (reference sequence). This CDR3 has 15 amino acids.

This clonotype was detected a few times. The chain's CDR3 is CASSRTGTGIGTEAFF. CDR3 coding DNA: TGTGCCAGCAGCAGAACCGGGACAGGGATTGGCACTGAAGCTTTCTTT. The chain has TRBV5-6 and TRBJ1-1; 9 positions match TRBD1. J gave up 4 bases and V 4 bases, and 11 bases lay outside the gene matches. CDR1 SGHDT and CDR2 YYEEEE come from the germline V gene. The CDR3 has 16 amino acids.

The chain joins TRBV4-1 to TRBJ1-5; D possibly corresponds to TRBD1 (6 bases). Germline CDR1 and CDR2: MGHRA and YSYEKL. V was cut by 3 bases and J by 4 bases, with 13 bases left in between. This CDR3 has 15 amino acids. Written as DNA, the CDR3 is TGCGCCAGCAGCCAGGACAGTAGGGAGAATCAGCCCCAGCATTTT. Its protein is CASSQDSRENQPQHF.

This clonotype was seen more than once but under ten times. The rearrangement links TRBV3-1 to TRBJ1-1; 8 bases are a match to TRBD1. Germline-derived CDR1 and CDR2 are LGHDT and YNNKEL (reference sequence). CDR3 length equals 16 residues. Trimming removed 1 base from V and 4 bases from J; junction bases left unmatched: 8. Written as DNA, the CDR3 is TGTGCCAGCAGCCAAGCCCTTCAGGGGGCCGGCACTGAAGCTTTCTTT. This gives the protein CASSQALQGAGTEAFF.

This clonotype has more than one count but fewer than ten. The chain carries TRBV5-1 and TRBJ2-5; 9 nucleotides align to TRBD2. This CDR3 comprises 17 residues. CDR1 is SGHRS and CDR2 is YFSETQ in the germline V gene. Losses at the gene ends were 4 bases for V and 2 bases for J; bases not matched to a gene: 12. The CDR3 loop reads CASSAERGATRQETQYF. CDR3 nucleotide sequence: TGCGCCAGCAGCGCCGAGCGGGGGGCGACCAGACAAGAGACCCAGTACTTC.

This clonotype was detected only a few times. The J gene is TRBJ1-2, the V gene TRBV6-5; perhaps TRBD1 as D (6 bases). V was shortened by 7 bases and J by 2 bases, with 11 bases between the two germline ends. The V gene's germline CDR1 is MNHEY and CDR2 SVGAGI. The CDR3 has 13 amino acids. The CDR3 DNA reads TGTGCCAGCACTAGACAGGCAAACTATGGCTACACCTTC. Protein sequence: CASTRQANYGYTF.

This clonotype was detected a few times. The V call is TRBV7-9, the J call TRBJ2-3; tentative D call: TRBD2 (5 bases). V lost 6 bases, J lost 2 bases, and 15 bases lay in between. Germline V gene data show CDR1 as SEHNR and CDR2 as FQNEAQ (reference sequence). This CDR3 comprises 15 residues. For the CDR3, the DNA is TGTGCCAGCAGTTCAAGTGGACTTCCCACAGATACGCAGTATTTT. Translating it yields CASSSSGLPTDTQYF. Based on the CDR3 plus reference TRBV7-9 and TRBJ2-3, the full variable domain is DTGVSQNPRHKITKRGQNVTFRCDPISEHNRLYWYRQTLGQGPEFLTYFQNEAQLEKSRLLSDRFSAERPKGSFSTLEIQRTEQGDSAMYLCASSSSGLPTDTQYFGPGTRLTVL.

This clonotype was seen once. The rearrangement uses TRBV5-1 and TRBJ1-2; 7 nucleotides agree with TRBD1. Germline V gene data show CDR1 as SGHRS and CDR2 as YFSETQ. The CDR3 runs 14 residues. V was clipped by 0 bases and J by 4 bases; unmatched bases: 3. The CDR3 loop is CASSLAGTAYGYTF. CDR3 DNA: TGCGCCAGCAGCTTGGCCGGGACAGCCTATGGCTACACCTTC. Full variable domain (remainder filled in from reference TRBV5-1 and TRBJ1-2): KAGVTQTPRYLIKTRGQQVTLSCSPISGHRSVSWYQQTPGQGLQFLFEYFSETQRNKGNFPGRFSGRQFSNSRSEMNVSTLELGDSALYLCASSLAGTAYGYTFGSGTRLTVV.

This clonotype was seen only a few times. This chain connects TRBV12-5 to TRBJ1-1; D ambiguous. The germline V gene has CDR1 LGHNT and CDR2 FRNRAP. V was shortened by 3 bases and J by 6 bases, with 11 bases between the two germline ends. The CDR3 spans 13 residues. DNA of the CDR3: TGTGCTAGTGGTTTAAGTTCCGGAGCTGAAGCTTTCTTT. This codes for CASGLSSGAEAFF.

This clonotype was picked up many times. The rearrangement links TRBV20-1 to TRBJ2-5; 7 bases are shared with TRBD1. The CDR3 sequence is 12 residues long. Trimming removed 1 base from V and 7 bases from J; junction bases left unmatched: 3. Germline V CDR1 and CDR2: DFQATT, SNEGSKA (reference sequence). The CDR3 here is CSARAGGRTQYF. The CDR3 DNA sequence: TGCAGTGCTAGAGCAGGGGGAAGGACCCAGTACTTC.

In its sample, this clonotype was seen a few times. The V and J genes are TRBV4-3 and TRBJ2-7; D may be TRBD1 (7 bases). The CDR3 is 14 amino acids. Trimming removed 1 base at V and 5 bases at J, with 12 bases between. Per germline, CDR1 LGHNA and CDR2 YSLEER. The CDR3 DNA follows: TGCGCCAGCAGCCAAGTCGGAGGGGGCGACGAGCAGTACTTC. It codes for CASSQVGGGDEQYF.

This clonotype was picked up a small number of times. The chain's CDR3 is CASSFGSSYNEQFF. The CDR3 DNA reads TGTGCCAGCAGCTTCGGGAGCTCCTACAATGAGCAGTTCTTC. V usage is TRBV11-2 and J usage is TRBJ2-1, with a weak D call TRBD2 (6 bases). The V gene lost 3 bases and the J gene lost 0 bases, with 6 bases spanning the gap. The CDR3 length is 14 residues. CDR1 and CDR2 (germline): SGHAT, FQNNGV.

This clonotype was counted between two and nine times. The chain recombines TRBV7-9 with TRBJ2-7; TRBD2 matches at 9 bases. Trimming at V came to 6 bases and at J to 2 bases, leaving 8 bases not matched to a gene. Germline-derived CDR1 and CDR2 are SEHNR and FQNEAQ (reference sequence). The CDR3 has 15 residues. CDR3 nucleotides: TGTGCCAGCAGTAGTACTAGCGGGTTTCCCTACGAGCAGTACGTC. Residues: CASSSTSGFPYEQYV.

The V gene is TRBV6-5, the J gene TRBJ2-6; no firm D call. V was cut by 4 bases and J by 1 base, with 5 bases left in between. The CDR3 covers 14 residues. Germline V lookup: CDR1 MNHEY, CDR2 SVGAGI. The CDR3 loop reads CASSSGSGANVLTF. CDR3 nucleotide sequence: TGTGCCAGCAGTTCCGGGTCTGGGGCCAACGTCCTGACTTTC.

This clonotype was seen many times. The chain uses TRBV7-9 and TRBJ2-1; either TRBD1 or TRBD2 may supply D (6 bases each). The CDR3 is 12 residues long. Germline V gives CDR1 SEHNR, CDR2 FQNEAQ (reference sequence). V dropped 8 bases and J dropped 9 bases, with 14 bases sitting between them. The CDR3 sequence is CASLEGGTEQFF. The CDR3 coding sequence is TGTGCCAGCCTCGAGGGGGGCACTGAGCAGTTCTTC. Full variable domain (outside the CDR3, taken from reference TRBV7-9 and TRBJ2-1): DTGVSQNPRHKITKRGQNVTFRCDPISEHNRLYWYRQTLGQGPEFLTYFQNEAQLEKSRLLSDRFSAERPKGSFSTLEIQRTEQGDSAMYLCASLEGGTEQFFGPGTRLTVL.

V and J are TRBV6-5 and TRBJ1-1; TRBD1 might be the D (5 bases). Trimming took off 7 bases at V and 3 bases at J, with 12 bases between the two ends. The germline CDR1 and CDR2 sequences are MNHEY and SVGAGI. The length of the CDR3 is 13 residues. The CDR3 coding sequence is TGTGCCAGCAAACTTCCAGGGTACACTGAAGCTTTCTTT. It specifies CASKLPGYTEAFF.